The rows below give T cell receptor beta chains drawn from one sample of a study of early T cells in non-severe SARS-CoV-2 infection. TCRdb reprocessed the 5' RACE reads with MiXCR, giving one entry per CDR3 protein. The table shows tens of thousands of distinct CDR3 sequences, with approximately 10% occurring only once. Source material: whole blood. The receptors were sampled from an adult who was a healthcare worker with PCR-confirmed SARS-CoV-2 infection or an uninfected control (not recorded which). Both conserved end residues are part of each CDR3. Each record gives: J gene, clone size, V gene, D gene, CDR3 protein, CDR3 DNA. A D gene is named only where the DNA matches it firmly. Some rows mark clone size as missing; the rest say once, few, many or name a class of expanded clone.

j_call: TRBJ2-3
clone_size: few
v_call: TRBV27
d_call: TRBD1
cdr3_aa: CASSPRTGLYPGDTQYF
cdr3_nt: TGTGCCAGCAGTCCGCGGACAGGGTTATACCCCGGGGATACGCAGTATTTT

j_call: TRBJ2-3
clone_size: .
v_call: TRBV20-1
d_call: TRBD1
cdr3_aa: CSASTPTGSKATDTQYF
cdr3_nt: TGCAGTGCTAGCACCCCGACAGGGAGCAAAGCCACAGATACGCAGTATTTT

j_call: TRBJ2-2
clone_size: many
v_call: TRBV27
d_call: .
cdr3_aa: CASSLRQQLTGELFF
cdr3_nt: TGTGCCAGCAGTTTGAGACAGCAACTCACCGGGGAGCTGTTTTTT

j_call: TRBJ2-7
clone_size: few
v_call: TRBV20-1
d_call: .
cdr3_aa: CSASTRVGYEQYF
cdr3_nt: TGCAGTGCTAGTACCAGGGTCGGGTACGAGCAGTACTTC

j_call: TRBJ2-7
clone_size: few
v_call: TRBV29-1
d_call: .
cdr3_aa: CSVEITRGYEQYF
cdr3_nt: TGCAGCGTTGAAATCACCAGGGGCTACGAGCAGTACTTC

j_call: TRBJ2-3
clone_size: .
v_call: TRBV20-1
d_call: .
cdr3_aa: CSATRGGSTDTQYF
cdr3_nt: TGCAGTGCTACCCGCGGCGGAAGCACAGATACGCAGTATTTT

j_call: TRBJ2-3
clone_size: .
v_call: TRBV7-3
d_call: TRBD1
cdr3_aa: CASSSTGSDTQYF
cdr3_nt: TGTGCCAGCAGCTCGACAGGGAGCGATACGCAGTATTTT

j_call: TRBJ1-2
clone_size: many
v_call: TRBV6-1
d_call: .
cdr3_aa: CATNTAEGGGDYGYTF
cdr3_nt: TGTGCCACCAACACCGCCGAGGGGGGAGGGGACTATGGCTACACCTTC

j_call: TRBJ1-3
clone_size: few
v_call: TRBV7-9
d_call: .
cdr3_aa: CASSFQETFSGNTIYF
cdr3_nt: TGTGCCAGCAGCTTCCAGGAGACGTTCTCTGGAAACACCATATATTTT

j_call: TRBJ2-7
clone_size: .
v_call: TRBV12-3/TRBV12-4
d_call: .
cdr3_aa: CASSLVFLAGKVGEQYF
cdr3_nt: TGTGCCAGCAGTTTAGTGTTCCTGGCAGGGAAAGTAGGCGAGCAGTACTTC

j_call: TRBJ2-1
clone_size: few
v_call: TRBV20-1
d_call: .
cdr3_aa: CSARAGAGMGQFF
cdr3_nt: TGCAGTGCTAGAGCGGGAGCAGGGATGGGGCAGTTCTTC

j_call: TRBJ2-3
clone_size: many
v_call: TRBV7-3
d_call: TRBD2
cdr3_aa: CASSPHGRGADTQYF
cdr3_nt: TGTGCCAGCAGCCCTCATGGCCGGGGGGCAGATACGCAGTATTTT

j_call: TRBJ2-5
clone_size: few
v_call: TRBV12-3/TRBV12-4
d_call: TRBD1
cdr3_aa: CASRWDRGEETQYF
cdr3_nt: TGTGCCAGCAGATGGGACAGGGGGGAAGAGACCCAGTACTTC

j_call: TRBJ1-6
clone_size: many
v_call: TRBV7-3
d_call: TRBD1
cdr3_aa: CASSSTGGGNSPLHF
cdr3_nt: TGTGCCAGCAGCTCAACAGGGGGAGGTAATTCACCCCTCCACTTT

j_call: TRBJ2-1
clone_size: many
v_call: TRBV5-1
d_call: TRBD2
cdr3_aa: CASKDIGGSSYNEQFF
cdr3_nt: TGCGCCAGCAAAGACATCGGCGGGAGCTCCTACAATGAGCAGTTCTTC

j_call: TRBJ1-6
clone_size: .
v_call: TRBV20-1
d_call: TRBD1
cdr3_aa: CSAEDRGNSPLHF
cdr3_nt: TGCAGTGCTGAGGACAGGGGTAATTCACCCCTCCACTTT

j_call: TRBJ2-5
clone_size: many
v_call: TRBV28
d_call: .
cdr3_aa: CASSRRGLRAYQETQYF
cdr3_nt: TGTGCCAGCAGCCGGCGTGGTTTACGAGCGTACCAAGAGACCCAGTACTTC

j_call: TRBJ2-7
clone_size: many
v_call: TRBV7-2
d_call: .
cdr3_aa: CASSLVSGTGNEQYF
cdr3_nt: TGTGCCAGCAGCTTAGTGTCTGGGACGGGAAACGAGCAGTACTTC

j_call: TRBJ2-3
clone_size: few
v_call: TRBV18
d_call: .
cdr3_aa: CASSPNPEDTQYF
cdr3_nt: TGTGCCAGCTCACCAAACCCAGAAGATACGCAGTATTTT

j_call: TRBJ2-3
clone_size: few
v_call: TRBV25-1
d_call: .
cdr3_aa: CASSYGPDTQYF
cdr3_nt: TGTGCCAGCAGCTATGGTCCAGATACGCAGTATTTT

j_call: TRBJ1-2
clone_size: many
v_call: TRBV2
d_call: .
cdr3_aa: CASSDVGAVYGYTF
cdr3_nt: TGTGCCAGCAGTGATGTGGGGGCGGTCTATGGCTACACCTTC

j_call: TRBJ2-6
clone_size: .
v_call: TRBV6-5
d_call: .
cdr3_aa: CASRRSGANVLTF
cdr3_nt: TGTGCCAGCAGAAGGTCTGGGGCCAACGTCCTGACTTTC

j_call: TRBJ1-2
clone_size: many
v_call: TRBV28
d_call: .
cdr3_aa: CAIHITGRYGYTF
cdr3_nt: TGTGCCATCCACATCACAGGACGCTATGGCTACACCTTC

j_call: TRBJ1-1
clone_size: .
v_call: TRBV5-1
d_call: .
cdr3_aa: CASSLWGNTEAFF
cdr3_nt: TGCGCCAGCAGCTTATGGGGGAACACTGAAGCTTTCTTT

j_call: TRBJ1-5
clone_size: few
v_call: TRBV19
d_call: .
cdr3_aa: CASSIAGAGQPQHF
cdr3_nt: TGTGCCAGTAGTATAGCAGGGGCGGGTCAGCCCCAGCATTTT

j_call: TRBJ1-1
clone_size: few
v_call: TRBV30
d_call: .
cdr3_aa: CAWSGGRAFF
cdr3_nt: TGTGCCTGGAGTGGGGGTCGAGCTTTCTTT

j_call: TRBJ2-4
clone_size: many
v_call: TRBV29-1
d_call: TRBD1
cdr3_aa: CSVVRQGDAKNIQYF
cdr3_nt: TGCAGCGTCGTTAGACAGGGGGACGCCAAAAACATTCAGTACTTC

j_call: TRBJ1-2
clone_size: many
v_call: TRBV25-1
d_call: .
cdr3_aa: CASSYQGALGYTF
cdr3_nt: TGTGCCAGCAGTTACCAGGGCGCCCTGGGCTACACCTTC

j_call: TRBJ2-2
clone_size: many
v_call: TRBV6-1
d_call: TRBD1
cdr3_aa: CASSGDRVTGELFF
cdr3_nt: TGTGCCAGCAGTGGGGACAGGGTCACCGGGGAGCTGTTTTTT

j_call: TRBJ2-1
clone_size: .
v_call: TRBV24-1
d_call: .
cdr3_aa: CATSDLLGQHEQFF
cdr3_nt: TGTGCCACCAGTGATTTGCTAGGTCAACATGAGCAGTTCTTC

j_call: TRBJ1-6
clone_size: .
v_call: TRBV20-1
d_call: .
cdr3_aa: CSAGGGFGNNSPLHF
cdr3_nt: TGCAGTGCCGGGGGCGGGTTTGGGAATAATTCACCCCTCCACTTT

j_call: TRBJ2-3
clone_size: many
v_call: TRBV5-1
d_call: .
cdr3_aa: CASSLFSTDTQYF
cdr3_nt: TGCGCCAGCAGCTTGTTTAGCACAGATACGCAGTATTTT

j_call: TRBJ1-5
clone_size: few
v_call: TRBV5-5
d_call: TRBD1
cdr3_aa: CASSIRQGGDQPQHF
cdr3_nt: TGTGCCAGCAGCATCCGACAGGGAGGGGATCAGCCCCAGCATTTT

j_call: TRBJ2-7
clone_size: once
v_call: TRBV28
d_call: .
cdr3_aa: CAGSRAGTYYEQYF
cdr3_nt: TGTGCCGGCAGTCGAGCCGGGACATACTACGAGCAGTACTTC

j_call: TRBJ2-3
clone_size: few
v_call: TRBV20-1
d_call: .
cdr3_aa: CSASPRISGDTQYF
cdr3_nt: TGCAGTGCCAGCCCTCGGATCAGCGGGGATACGCAGTATTTT

j_call: TRBJ1-1
clone_size: .
v_call: TRBV12-3/TRBV12-4
d_call: .
cdr3_aa: CASSFAAMNTEAFF
cdr3_nt: TGTGCCAGCAGTTTCGCAGCCATGAACACTGAAGCTTTCTTT

j_call: TRBJ2-2
clone_size: .
v_call: TRBV2
d_call: .
cdr3_aa: CASSEGELFF
cdr3_nt: TGTGCCAGCAGTGAAGGGGAGCTGTTTTTT

j_call: TRBJ2-4
clone_size: .
v_call: TRBV29-1
d_call: .
cdr3_aa: CSVVQGAKNIQYF
cdr3_nt: TGCAGCGTCGTCCAAGGGGCCAAAAACATTCAGTACTTC

j_call: TRBJ2-7
clone_size: many
v_call: TRBV10-2
d_call: .
cdr3_aa: CASSDPRQRIYEQYF
cdr3_nt: TGCGCCAGCAGTGACCCGAGACAGAGGATCTACGAGCAGTACTTC

j_call: TRBJ2-5
clone_size: .
v_call: TRBV4-1
d_call: TRBD2
cdr3_aa: CASSQGTSGGQETQYF
cdr3_nt: TGCGCCAGCAGCCAAGGGACTAGCGGGGGACAAGAGACCCAGTACTTC